This T cell receptor beta chain was observed in a study of neurological immune-mediated disorders. This CDR3 has 13 amino acids. Germline V gene sequence: CDR1 DFQATT, CDR2 SNEGSKA (reference sequence). Trimming cost V 3 bases and J 3 bases, with 12 bases left between them. Findings of the study overall: HTLV-1-associated myelopathy had the most TCR clonal expansion, whereas multiple sclerosis had the least (lower than in healthy controls).

As to time point: longitudinal time-point 3. A 10-nucleotide random UMI tagged transcripts in template-switch 5'RACE cDNA synthesis. The output of every sequencing run, over 170 million TCR-beta sequences, came from 15-18 subjects. MiXCR was run by TCRdb on the 5' RACE reads, yielding one entry per CDR3 protein. The data contain 43,000 or so distinct CDR3 sequences, about 13% of them singletons. This clonotype has a count of ten or more. The antigen is not known. The origin of this receptor is a man under 40 in good health. The chain links TRBV20-1 to TRBJ2-7; D might be TRBD1 (6 bases). Sequencing was done on a sample of PBMCs. The CDR3 DNA reads TGCAGTGCTAGGTGGACAGCGGACTACGAGCAGTACTTC. Encoded protein: CSARWTADYEQYF.